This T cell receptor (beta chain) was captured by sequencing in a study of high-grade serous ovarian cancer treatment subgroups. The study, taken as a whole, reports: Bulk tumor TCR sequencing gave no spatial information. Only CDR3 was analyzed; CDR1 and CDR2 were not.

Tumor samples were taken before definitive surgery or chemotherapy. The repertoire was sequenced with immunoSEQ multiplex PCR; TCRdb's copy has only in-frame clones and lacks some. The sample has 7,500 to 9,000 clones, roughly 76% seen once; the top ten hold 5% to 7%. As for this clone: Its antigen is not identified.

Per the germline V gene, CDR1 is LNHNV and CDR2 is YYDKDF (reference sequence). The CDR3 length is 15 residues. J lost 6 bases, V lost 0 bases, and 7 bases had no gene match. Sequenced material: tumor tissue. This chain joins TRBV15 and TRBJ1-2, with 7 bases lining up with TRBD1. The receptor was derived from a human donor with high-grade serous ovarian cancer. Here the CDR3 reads CATSRDVGTVDGYTF. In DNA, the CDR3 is TGTGCCACCAGCAGAGATGTGGGGACAGTGGATGGCTACACCTTC.